The 6 T cell receptor beta chains given below trace back to one sample, sequenced in a study of T cells after yellow fever vaccination. MiXCR, run by TCRdb on the 5' RACE reads, gives a single entry per CDR3 protein. Seen here are about 350,000 distinct CDR3 sequences, 8.1% observed once, and the top ten hold 17%. The source was PBMCs, collected roughly seven weeks after the first yellow fever vaccination. These receptors were taken from a young man who received the YFV17D yellow fever vaccine.

This clonotype was detected ten times or more. V usage is TRBV5-1 and J usage is TRBJ1-1; possible D gene TRBD1, 5 bases. The length of the CDR3 is 15 residues. The germline V gene encodes CDR1 SGHRS and CDR2 YFSETQ. The V end was cut by 7 bases, the J end by 0 bases, with 16 bases between. CDR3 in amino acids: CASSIPGRMNTEAFF. In DNA form, the CDR3 reads TGCGCCAGCTCCATTCCGGGGCGAATGAACACTGAAGCTTTCTTT. The full variable domain, in which reference TRBV5-1 and TRBJ1-1 provide the parts outside the CDR3, is KAGVTQTPRYLIKTRGQQVTLSCSPISGHRSVSWYQQTPGQGLQFLFEYFSETQRNKGNFPGRFSGRQFSNSRSEMNVSTLELGDSALYLCASSIPGRMNTEAFFGQGTRLTVV.

This clonotype was picked up many times. This chain links TRBV3-1 with TRBJ1-1; D not certain. CDR1 is LGHDT, CDR2 YNNKEL, per germline (reference sequence). Trimming left V 1 base short and J 6 bases short, with 9 bases between. The CDR3 length is 13 residues. The CDR3 DNA reads TGTGCCAGCAGCCAAGGAAGCGGGGCTGAAGCTTTCTTT. Amino acid sequence: CASSQGSGAEAFF.

This clonotype was found a few times. The chain recombines TRBV20-1 with TRBJ2-2; possibly TRBD2 for D (6 bases). The CDR3 covers 14 residues. Germline CDR1 DFQATT, CDR2 SNEGSKA (reference sequence). V gave up 1 base and J gave up 1 base, with 7 bases separating them. CDR3 sequence (DNA): TGCAGTGCTAGAGCTAGCGAGAACACCGGGGAGCTGTTTTTT. Translating gives CSARASENTGELFF.

This sequence joins TRBV5-1 and TRBJ2-2; tentatively, D is TRBD2 (6 bases). Trimming removed 1 base at V and 3 bases at J, with 10 bases between. CDR1 is SGHRS, CDR2 YFSETQ, per germline. CDR3 length equals 15 residues. CDR3 DNA: TGCGCCAGCAGCTTGAAGGCTAGCGACACCGGGGAGCTGTTTTTT. The encoded protein is CASSLKASDTGELFF.

This clonotype was observed many times. The V call is TRBV10-3, the J call TRBJ2-2, with TRBD2 identical over 12 bases. In germline, CDR1 is ENHRY, CDR2 SYGVKD. The trim removed 11 bases at V and 6 bases at J, leaving 10 bases unmatched. The CDR3 has 15 residues. The chain's CDR3 is CASNPLAGGSGELFF. The CDR3 nucleotides are TGTGCCTCAAACCCCCTAGCGGGGGGGTCCGGGGAGCTGTTTTTT.

The gene calls are TRBV29-1 and TRBJ2-7; D could derive from TRBD1 or TRBD2 (5 bases each). Per the germline V gene, CDR1 is SQVTM and CDR2 is ANQGSEA. The ends were cut back, 7 bases at V and 1 base at J, with 11 bases in the middle. This CDR3 comprises 12 residues. DNA for the CDR3: TGCAGCGCATGGGACGGATCCTACGAGCAGTACTTC. This gives the protein CSAWDGSYEQYF.